This TCR beta chain was captured by sequencing in a study of T cell repertoires in cytomegalovirus infection. At the level of the study: Public TCR beta signatures marked donors with CMV infection and the matching HLA.

TCRdb itself ran the reads through MiXCR, one entry per CDR3 protein. The top ten clones hold under 3.5% of a sample with roughly 760,000 distinct CDR3 sequences, roughly a third of them seen once. Study-level findings and limits: Across the ex vivo response, the dominant clonotypes were HLA-C-restricted CMV-specific TCR beta clonotypes.

Points on this clonotype: Its target is not known.

Germline CDR1 and CDR2: SNHLY and FYNNEI. CDR3 length equals 13 residues. Trimming took 4 bases from V and 4 from J, leaving 8 bases between them. Sequenced: PBMCs. The clonotype originates from a human donor in good health (CMV status not recorded). Some clones in this sample may be carry-over from other donors' samples. This chain links TRBV2 with TRBJ1-5; tentative D call: TRBD1 (5 bases). CDR3 in amino acids: CASSGEGNQPQHF. The CDR3 DNA reads as TGTGCCAGCAGTGGGGAGGGGAATCAGCCCCAGCATTTT.